These T cell receptor beta chains were read from a single sample in a study of blood T cell repertoires in COVID-19. The data were produced by immunoSEQ multiplex PCR, yet TCRdb's version contains in-frame clones alone and is incomplete. The data hold about 190,000 clones, with roughly 86% observed a single time. Sequencing was carried out using peripheral blood. The receptors originated from a woman between 65 and 79 years old with active or convalescent COVID-19. Both conserved end residues are trimmed from each CDR3. The order of the fields is V gene, J gene, CDR3 protein.

>TRBV7-9|TRBJ2-2
ASLQDLPNTGELF
>TRBV3-1/TRBV3-2|TRBJ1-3
ASSHLTASGNTIY
>TRBV11-2|TRBJ2-3
ASSLRGGATDTQY
>TRBV7-2|TRBJ2-1
ASSDIKDSSYNEQF
>TRBV7-2|TRBJ2-3
ASSLMGGKQY
>TRBV30|TRBJ1-4
AWSRAGGVGEKLF
>TRBV6-6|TRBJ1-1
ASSPRTGGAAEAF
>TRBV5-1|TRBJ1-1
ASSLAWGENTEAF
>TRBV5-6|TRBJ1-5
ASSLVRSDSNQPQH
>TRBV7-3|TRBJ2-1
ASSQTLGTGSFNEQF